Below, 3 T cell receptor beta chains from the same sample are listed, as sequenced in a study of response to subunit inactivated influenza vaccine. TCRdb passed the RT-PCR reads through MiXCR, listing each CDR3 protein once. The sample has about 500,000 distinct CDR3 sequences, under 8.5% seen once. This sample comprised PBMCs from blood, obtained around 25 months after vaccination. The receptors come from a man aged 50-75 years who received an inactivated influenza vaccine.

The CDR3 DNA is TGTGCCAGTAGTCCCGGGACAGGGGCTGGCTACACCTTC. This gives the protein CASSPGTGAGYTF. The chain has TRBV19 and TRBJ1-2, with 10 bases fitting TRBD1. Germline V gene sequence: CDR1 LNHDA, CDR2 SQIVND (reference sequence). CDR3 size: 13 residues. Unmatched junction bases numbered 4, after V lost 5 bases and J lost 7 bases.

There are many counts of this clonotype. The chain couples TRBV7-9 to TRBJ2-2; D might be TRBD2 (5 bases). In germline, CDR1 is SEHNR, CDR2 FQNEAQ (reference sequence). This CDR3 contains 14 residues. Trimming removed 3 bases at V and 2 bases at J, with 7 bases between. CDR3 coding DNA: TGTGCCAGCAGCTTGGCGGGTAACACCGGGGAGCTGTTTTTT. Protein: CASSLAGNTGELFF.

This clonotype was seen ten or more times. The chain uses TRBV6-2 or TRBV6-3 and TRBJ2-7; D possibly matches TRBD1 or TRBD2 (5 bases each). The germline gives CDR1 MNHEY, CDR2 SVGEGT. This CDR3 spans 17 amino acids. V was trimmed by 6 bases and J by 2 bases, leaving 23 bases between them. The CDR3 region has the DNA TGTGCCAGCAGCCACACTAGTGGACAAGCGATTCCCTACGAGCAGTACTTC. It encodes CASSHTSGQAIPYEQYF.